This T cell receptor beta chain was obtained from a study of T cells after yellow fever vaccination. Study-wide results and caveats: A minor fraction of clonotypes spanned both CD4 and CD8 compartments.

This clonotype was counted between two and nine times. Its antigen remains unknown. The germline CDR1 and CDR2 sequences are MNHEY and SVGAGI. The CDR3 is 15 amino acids. Trimming pared 2 bases from V and 7 bases from J, leaving 12 bases between. A single record per CDR3 protein comes from TCRdb applying MiXCR to the 5' RACE reads. The table lists 300,000 to 400,000 distinct CDR3 sequences, roughly 4% of them singletons. Sequences were derived from PBMCs, sampled 5 days after the yellow fever booster vaccination. The rearrangement links TRBV6-5 to TRBJ1-6, with D possibly matching TRBD1 (5 bases). This TCR derives from a man aged 18 to 30 who received the YFV17D yellow fever vaccine. CDR3 region: CASSYQGRQNSPLHF. In DNA, the CDR3 is TGTGCCAGCAGTTACCAGGGCAGGCAAAATTCACCCCTCCACTTT.